The 5 T cell receptor beta chains reported below all come from one sample, sequenced in a study of blood T cell repertoires in COVID-19. Clones were sequenced by immunoSEQ multiplex PCR, and TCRdb holds only the in-frame ones, with some missing. The sample has 130,000 to 150,000 clones, approximately 86% seen once. Material: peripheral blood. The origin of the receptors is a man aged 65 to 79 with acute or convalescent COVID-19.

This rearrangement joins TRBV24-1 to TRBJ2-3, with 9 bases identical to TRBD1. There are 19 residues in the CDR3. The germline V gene has CDR1 KGHDR and CDR2 SFDVKD. Unmatched junction bases numbered 20, after V lost 6 bases and J lost 5 bases. The CDR3 DNA sequence: TGTGCCACCAGTCCGCCCTCCCCAACGACAGGGGGAGGAGGAGATACGCAGTATTTT. The encoded protein is CATSPPSPTTGGGGDTQYF.

This chain connects TRBV7-9 to TRBJ2-3; the D gene is possibly TRBD2 (6 bases). In germline, CDR1 is SEHNR, CDR2 FQNEAQ (reference sequence). This CDR3 has 16 amino acids. Trimming left V 5 bases short and J 0 bases short, with 15 bases between. CDR3 nucleotide sequence: TGTGCCAGCAGCCCCTACGCTAGCGATAGCACAGATACGCAGTATTTT. Residues: CASSPYASDSTDTQYF.

This clone has a single count. V usage is TRBV24-1 and J usage is TRBJ1-5; TRBD1 matches 7 bases. The V gene end was trimmed by 4 bases and the J gene end by 6 bases; junction bases not matched to a gene: 5. The CDR3 contains 14 residues. The V gene's germline CDR1 is KGHDR and CDR2 SFDVKD. CDR3 in amino acids: CATSEGQVSQPQHF. The CDR3 nucleotides read TGTGCCACCAGTGAAGGACAGGTTTCTCAGCCCCAGCATTTT.

The V gene is TRBV12-3 or TRBV12-4, the J gene TRBJ2-5, with D tentatively TRBD1 (5 bases). Trimming took 8 bases from V and 1 from J, leaving 11 bases between them. This CDR3 region has 13 residues. The CDR3 sequence is CASRRTLQETQYF. The DNA of the CDR3 is TGTGCCAGCCGGCGGACACTCCAAGAGACCCAGTACTTC.

The chain recombines TRBV6-5 with TRBJ2-7, with 9 positions matching TRBD1. Germline V gene data show CDR1 as MNHEY and CDR2 as SVGAGI. Losses at the gene ends were 6 bases for V and 3 bases for J; bases not matched to a gene: 9. CDR3 length: 15 residues. The CDR3 sequence is CASRVSGQGNYEQYF. DNA for the CDR3: TGTGCCAGCAGGGTATCGGGACAGGGTAACTACGAGCAGTACTTC.